This TCR beta chain is from a study of cytomegalovirus exposure and HLA in healthy donors. General study findings and limits: From TCR beta sequences, most subjects' HLA-A and HLA-B alleles were reportedly predicted accurately. TCR beta V segments were, for the most part, productive about 87% or about 30% of the time in an earlier analysis. Reported results showed that the classifier diagnosed cytomegalovirus status with high specificity and sensitivity.

The donors gave bone marrow, and they were healthy. With regard to this clone: As yet, its antigen is unknown.

CDR3 length: 16 amino acids. From germline, CDR1 is LNHDA and CDR2 SQIVND (reference sequence). With V trimmed by 0 bases and J by 6 bases, 8 bases remained unmatched. Amplification used 60 Vbeta primers and 13 Jbeta primers. Method: immunoSEQ multiplex PCR; TCRdb's copy keeps in-frame clones and lacks some. The table has 100,000 to 150,000 clones, roughly 66% seen once; the top ten hold about 4.3%. V usage is TRBV19 and J usage is TRBJ1-2; 9 bases are a match to TRBD1. Sequenced sample: PBMCs. This receptor was taken from a man in his 60s in good health and CMV-seropositive. CDR3 region: CASSIDLWTGANGYTF. The CDR3, as DNA: TGTGCCAGTAGTATAGACCTATGGACAGGGGCCAATGGCTACACCTTC.